One sample yielded the 13 T cell receptor beta chains listed below, sequenced in a study of PD-1 blockade in mismatch repair-deficient tumors (TCRdb year 2017). To prepare the library, the immunoSEQ multiplex PCR assay was applied. Imported from immuneACCESS, the table was reduced by TCRdb to in-frame sequences with V and J called. These copies leave out some clones; in studies compared against another copy, an unresolved V gene accounts for under half, and the cause of the remainder is not known. For this sample the table gives more than 90,000 clones, of which about 80% were detected only once. Of the sample, 4.5% to 5.5% is held by the ten largest clones. Sequenced here: peripheral blood, sampled approximately 60 weeks after starting pembrolizumab. These receptors were taken from an adult with mismatch repair-deficient cancer.

V usage is TRBV25-1 and J usage is TRBJ2-3; TRBD2 aligns across 7 bases. CDR1 is MGHDK and CDR2 is SYGVNS in the germline V gene. The CDR3 covers 13 residues. Germline trimming cut 4 bases from V and 9 bases from J; bases unmatched to any gene: 7. The CDR3 nucleotides read TGTGCCAGCAGTGGTGTCCTGCGGGAGACGCAGTATTTT. This sequence encodes CASSGVLRETQYF.

The rearrangement uses TRBV21-1 and TRBJ2-3. TRBV21-1 counts as a pseudogene. The CDR3 runs to 14 residues. DNA of the CDR3: TGTGCCAGCAGCGTCAGTTCACTTCCAGATACGCAGTATTTT. Its translation: CASSVSSLPDTQYF.

This clone was detected only a few times. The J gene is TRBJ1-2, the V gene TRBV29-1; no clear D. The CDR3 runs 11 residues. Germline V gene sequence: CDR1 SQVTM, CDR2 ANQGSEA. The V end was cut by 2 bases, the J end by 3 bases, with 4 bases between. The DNA of the CDR3 is TGCAGCGTTGAACCGGACTATGGCTACACCTTC. Translating gives CSVEPDYGYTF. The full variable domain, in which reference TRBV29-1 and TRBJ1-2 provide the parts outside the CDR3, is SAVISQKPSRDICQRGTSLTIQCQVDSQVTMMFWYRQQPGQSLTLIATANQGSEATYESGFVIDKFPISRPNLTFSTLTVSNMSPEDSSIYLCSVEPDYGYTFGSGTRLTVV.

The DNA of the CDR3 is TGCAGCGTGACAGGGGGAACTGAAGCTTTCTTT. This gives the protein CSVTGGTEAFF. The rearrangement uses TRBV29-1 and TRBJ1-1, with 9 bases aligning to TRBD1. Trimming took 6 bases from V and 5 from J; bases not matched to a gene: 1. The CDR3 has 11 amino acids. Per germline, CDR1 SQVTM and CDR2 ANQGSEA. Full variable domain (remainder filled in from reference TRBV29-1 and TRBJ1-1): SAVISQKPSRDICQRGTSLTIQCQVDSQVTMMFWYRQQPGQSLTLIATANQGSEATYESGFVIDKFPISRPNLTFSTLTVSNMSPEDSSIYLCSVTGGTEAFFGQGTRLTVV.

As regards this clone: In the same sample, other DNA sequences code for this CDR3. The chain's CDR3 is CASSLVGGPNQPQHF. The CDR3 nucleotides are TGTGCCAGCAGCTTAGTGGGGGGGCCCAATCAGCCCCAGCATTTT. The V call is TRBV7-8, the J call TRBJ1-5, with D perhaps matching TRBD1 (6 bases). From germline, CDR1 is SGHVS and CDR2 FQNEAQ. The CDR3 runs 15 residues. Trimming removed 1 base at V and 3 bases at J, with 10 bases between.

This sequence joins TRBV6-5 and TRBJ1-5; 9 bases align to TRBD1. Germline-derived CDR1 and CDR2 are MNHEY and SVGAGI. The CDR3 is 15 residues long. After removal of 7 bases from V and 4 bases from J, the junction contained 8 bases not matched to a gene. The CDR3 reads CASNPGQGANQPQHF. The CDR3 coding sequence is TGTGCCAGCAACCCGGGACAGGGAGCAAATCAGCCCCAGCATTTT.

J is TRBJ1-1 and V is TRBV19, with D hard to call. V lost 5 bases and J 7 bases, leaving 8 bases between the germline ends. CDR3 size: 11 residues. Per the germline V gene, CDR1 is LNHDA and CDR2 is SQIVND (reference sequence). CDR3 residues: CASSLPGEAFF. CDR3 sequence (DNA): TGTGCCAGTAGTCTGCCCGGTGAAGCTTTCTTT.

The V gene is TRBV27, the J gene TRBJ2-2, with D hard to call. The CDR3 extends over 12 amino acids. With 6 bases removed from V and 2 bases from J, the gap between germline ends came to 4 bases. Germline assignment: CDR1 MNHEY and CDR2 SMNVEV (reference sequence). DNA of the CDR3: TGTGCCAGCAGGAAAAACACCGGGGAGCTGTTTTTT. Its protein is CASRKNTGELFF.

V gene TRBV25-1 combines with J gene TRBJ2-3; 9 nucleotides match TRBD1. J lost 3 bases, V lost 4 bases, and 8 bases had no gene match. The CDR3 totals 16 residues. CDR1 and CDR2 from the germline V gene are MGHDK and SYGVNS. CDR3 nucleotides: TGTGCCAGCAGTGCGCCCCACAGGGGGCCGACAGATACGCAGTATTTT. This encodes CASSAPHRGPTDTQYF.

The rearrangement links TRBV9 to TRBJ2-3; tentatively, D is TRBD1 or TRBD2 (6 bases each). The V gene lost 0 bases and the J gene lost 5 bases, with 16 bases spanning the gap. This CDR3 is built from 16 residues. Per germline, CDR1 SGDLS and CDR2 YYNGEE. The CDR3 sequence is CASSVDARGGGDTQYF. CDR3 in DNA: TGTGCCAGCAGCGTAGATGCCAGGGGAGGTGGAGATACGCAGTATTTT.

This clone appeared a single time. The rearrangement uses TRBV11-2 and TRBJ2-7; TRBD1 matches at 10 bases. The trim removed 1 base at V and 0 bases at J, leaving 3 bases unmatched. CDR1 SGHAT and CDR2 FQNNGV come from the germline V gene. This CDR3 contains 16 residues. CDR3 region: CASSLGDRGYSYEQYF. CDR3 DNA sequence: TGTGCCAGCAGCTTAGGGGACAGGGGTTACTCCTACGAGCAGTACTTC.

This chain uses TRBV18 with TRBJ2-4; TRBD1 matches at 7 bases. Germline V gene sequence: CDR1 KGHSH, CDR2 LQKENI. The CDR3 is 14 amino acids. V lost 2 bases and J lost 7; bases outside the gene matches: 5. The CDR3 spells CASSPERGRNIQYF. Written as DNA, the CDR3 is TGTGCCAGCTCACCAGAGAGGGGGCGGAACATTCAGTACTTC.

The J gene is TRBJ2-5, the V gene TRBV11-3, with a tentative D call TRBD2 (7 bases). The CDR3 length is 18 residues. The V gene's germline CDR1 is SGHNT and CDR2 YENEEA. The V end lost 1 base, the J end lost 1 base, and 19 bases lay between the germline ends. The CDR3 coding sequence is TGTGCCAGCAGCTTAGGGTGGGGGCTAACTAGCGCCCAAGAGACCCAGTACTTC. It is translated as CASSLGWGLTSAQETQYF.